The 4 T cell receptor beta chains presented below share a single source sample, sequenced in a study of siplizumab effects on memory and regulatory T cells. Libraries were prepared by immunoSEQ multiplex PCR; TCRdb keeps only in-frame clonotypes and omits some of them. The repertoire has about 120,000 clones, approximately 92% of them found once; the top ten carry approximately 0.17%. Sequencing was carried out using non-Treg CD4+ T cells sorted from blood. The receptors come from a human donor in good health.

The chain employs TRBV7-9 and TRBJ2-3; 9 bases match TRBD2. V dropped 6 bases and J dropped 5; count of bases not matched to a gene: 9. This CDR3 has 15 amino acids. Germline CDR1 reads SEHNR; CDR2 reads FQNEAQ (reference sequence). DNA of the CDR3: TGTGCCAGCAGACATAGCGGGGGAGGTGGAGATACGCAGTATTTT. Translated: CASRHSGGGGDTQYF.

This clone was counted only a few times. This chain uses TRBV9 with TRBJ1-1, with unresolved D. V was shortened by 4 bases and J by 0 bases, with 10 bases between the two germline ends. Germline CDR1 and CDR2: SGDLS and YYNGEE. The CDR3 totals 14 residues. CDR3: CASSTRWLNTEAFF. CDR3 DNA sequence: TGTGCCAGCAGCACCCGTTGGCTGAACACTGAAGCTTTCTTT.

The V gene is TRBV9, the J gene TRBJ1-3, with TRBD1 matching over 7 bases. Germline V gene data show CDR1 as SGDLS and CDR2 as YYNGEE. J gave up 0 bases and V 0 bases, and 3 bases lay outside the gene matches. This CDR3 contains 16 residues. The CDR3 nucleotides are TGTGCCAGCAGCGTAGGGGGACAGCTCTCTGGAAACACCATATATTTT. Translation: CASSVGGQLSGNTIYF.

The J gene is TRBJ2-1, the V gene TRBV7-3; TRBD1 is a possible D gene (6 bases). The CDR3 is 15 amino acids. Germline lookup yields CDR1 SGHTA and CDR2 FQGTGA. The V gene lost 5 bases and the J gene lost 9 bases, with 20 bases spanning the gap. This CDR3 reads CASSPNRGGLTEQFF. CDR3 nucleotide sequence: TGTGCCAGCAGCCCCAACAGAGGGGGTTTAACTGAGCAGTTCTTC. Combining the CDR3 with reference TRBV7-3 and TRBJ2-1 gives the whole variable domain GAGVSQTPSNKVTEKGKYVELRCDPISGHTALYWYRQSLGQGPEFLIYFQGTGAADDSGLPNDRFFAVRPEGSVSTLKIQRTERGDSAVYLCASSPNRGGLTEQFFGPGTRLTVL.